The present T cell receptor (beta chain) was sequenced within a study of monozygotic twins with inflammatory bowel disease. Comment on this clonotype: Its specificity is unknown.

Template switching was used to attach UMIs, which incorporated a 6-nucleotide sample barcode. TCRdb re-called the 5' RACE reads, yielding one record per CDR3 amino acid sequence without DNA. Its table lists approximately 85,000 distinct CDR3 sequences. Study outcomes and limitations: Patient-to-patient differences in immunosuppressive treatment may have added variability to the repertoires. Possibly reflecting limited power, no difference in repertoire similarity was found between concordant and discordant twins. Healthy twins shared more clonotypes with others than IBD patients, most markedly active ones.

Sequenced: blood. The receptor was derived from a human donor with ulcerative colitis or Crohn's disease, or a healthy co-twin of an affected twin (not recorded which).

The CDR3 region is CSARDMSGQGYTGELFF. This chain connects TRBV20-1 to TRBJ2-2; TCRdb reports TRBD1, a call that lacks DNA to check it against. This CDR3 comprises 17 residues. Germline V gene sequence: CDR1 DFQATT, CDR2 SNEGSKA (reference sequence).